This section outlines one TCR beta chain sequence together with its context. What it binds is unknown. An input of 0.5 to 1 ug of RNA was subjected to reverse transcription using random hexamers. An immunoSEQ multiplex PCR amplified TCR beta CDR3 over 54 Vbeta and 13 Jbeta. Each CDR3 protein is one row after TCRdb ran MiXCR on the immunoSEQ multiplex PCR reads. The sample includes some 200,000 distinct CDR3 sequences, 85% to 95% of them seen just once. The data derive from a study of CD8 T cells in Susac syndrome. Regarding the study as a whole: Clonal expansion involving Susac CD8+ cells peaked in TEMRA cells and active patients. Susac-specific public clones were found in both the total CD8+ and the CD8+ TEMRA repertoires, with approximately 16 in the former and roughly five in the latter.

CDR1 and CDR2 from the germline V gene are SGHDN and FVKESK. This CDR3 has 13 residues. The V and J ends lost 2 bases and 4 bases respectively, with 6 bases between them. This TCR came from a human donor with Susac syndrome. Sequenced: CD8+ T cells from PBMCs. The chain recombines TRBV14 with TRBJ2-1, with D possibly matching TRBD2 (5 bases). DNA of the CDR3: TGTGCCAGCAGCCAACAGCGGTACAATGAGCAGTTCTTC. Amino acid sequence: CASSQQRYNEQFF.